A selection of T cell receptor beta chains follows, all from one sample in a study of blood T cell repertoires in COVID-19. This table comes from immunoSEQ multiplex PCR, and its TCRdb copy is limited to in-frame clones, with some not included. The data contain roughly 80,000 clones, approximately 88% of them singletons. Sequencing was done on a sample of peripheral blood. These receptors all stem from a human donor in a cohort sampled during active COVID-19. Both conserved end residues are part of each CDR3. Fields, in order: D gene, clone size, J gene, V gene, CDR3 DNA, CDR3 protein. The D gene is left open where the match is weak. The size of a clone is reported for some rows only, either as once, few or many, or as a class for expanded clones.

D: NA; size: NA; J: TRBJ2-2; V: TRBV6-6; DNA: TGTGCCAGCAGTCGGACAGACACCGGGGAGCTGTTTTTT; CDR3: CASSRTDTGELFF
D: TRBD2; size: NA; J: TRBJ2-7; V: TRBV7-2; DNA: TGTGCCAGCAGCAAAGGTCGGGGGGCTAGCGGGAGCCACGAGCAGTACTTC; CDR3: CASSKGRGASGSHEQYF
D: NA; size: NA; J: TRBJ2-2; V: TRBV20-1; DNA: TGCAGTGCTAGTGTCCTGACCGGGGAGCTGTTTTTT; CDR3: CSASVLTGELFF
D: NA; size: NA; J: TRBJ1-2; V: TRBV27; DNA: TGTGCCAGCAGTTTATGGGGCAGAGATGGCTACACCTTC; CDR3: CASSLWGRDGYTF
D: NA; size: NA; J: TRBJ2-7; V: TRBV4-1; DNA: TGCGCCAGCAGCCAAGGAGCGGGTGTCAACGAGCAGTACTTC; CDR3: CASSQGAGVNEQYF
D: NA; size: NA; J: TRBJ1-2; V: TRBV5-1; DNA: TGCGCCAGCAGCTTGGCCTCGGAGGGGAATGGCTACACCTTC; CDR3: CASSLASEGNGYTF
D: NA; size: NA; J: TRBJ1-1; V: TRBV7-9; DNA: TGTGCCAGCAGCTTAGCAGAGGGAACGGGTGAAGCTTTCTTT; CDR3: CASSLAEGTGEAFF
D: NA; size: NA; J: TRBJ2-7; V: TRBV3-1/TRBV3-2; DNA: TGTGCCAGCAGCCAGCCGTCAGGTTACGAGCAGTACTTC; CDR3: CASSQPSGYEQYF
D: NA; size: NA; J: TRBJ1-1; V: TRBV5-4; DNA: TGTGCCAGCAGTCGGCAGCGGGGGAACACTGAAGCTTTCTTT; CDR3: CASSRQRGNTEAFF
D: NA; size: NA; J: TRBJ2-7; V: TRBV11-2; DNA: TGTGCCAGCGGGCCAGTCTCCTACGAGCAGTACTTC; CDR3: CASGPVSYEQYF
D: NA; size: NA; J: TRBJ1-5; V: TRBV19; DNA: TGTGCCAGTAGTAGCCTTGGTCCTCGGAGCAATCAGCCCCAGCATTTT; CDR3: CASSSLGPRSNQPQHF
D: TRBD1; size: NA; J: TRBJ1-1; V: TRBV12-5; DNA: TGTGCTAGTGTCCCAACAGGGGGCAGGACTGAAGCTTTCTTT; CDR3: CASVPTGGRTEAFF
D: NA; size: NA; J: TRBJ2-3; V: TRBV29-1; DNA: TGCAGCGTTGATGAGGACAGTAGGACAGATACGCAGTATTTT; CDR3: CSVDEDSRTDTQYF
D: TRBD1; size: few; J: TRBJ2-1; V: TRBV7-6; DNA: TGTGCCAGCACCCGGGATAGGGGACAGAATGAGCAGTTCTTC; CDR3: CASTRDRGQNEQFF
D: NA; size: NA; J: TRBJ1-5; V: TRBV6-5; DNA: TGTGCCAGCAGTATCGGACGGGATCGGCCCCAGCATTTT; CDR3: CASSIGRDRPQHF
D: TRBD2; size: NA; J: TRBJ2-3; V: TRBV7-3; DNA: TGTGCCAGCAGCCCCTTGGGGGGAGCGGGAGAAGGAGATACGCAGTATTTT; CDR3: CASSPLGGAGEGDTQYF
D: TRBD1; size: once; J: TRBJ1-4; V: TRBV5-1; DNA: TGCGCCAGCAGCCCTGGCGGCTCGACAGGGGATGAAAAACTGTTTTTT; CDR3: CASSPGGSTGDEKLFF
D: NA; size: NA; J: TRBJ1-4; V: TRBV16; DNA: TGTGCCAGCAGCCAGGTAGTCCGAGGGATGGACCCTAATGAAAAACTGTTTTTT; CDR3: CASSQVVRGMDPNEKLFF
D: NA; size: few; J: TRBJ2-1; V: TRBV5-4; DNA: TGTGCCAGCAGCTTGGGATCTATTAATGAGCAGTTCTTC; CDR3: CASSLGSINEQFF
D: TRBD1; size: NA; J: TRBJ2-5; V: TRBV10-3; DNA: TGTGCCATCAGTGACTCTTCGAGGGGGCGGGTGGAGACCCAGTACTTC; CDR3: CAISDSSRGRVETQYF
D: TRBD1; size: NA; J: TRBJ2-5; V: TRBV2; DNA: TGTGCCAGCGCGGACAGGGTTAGGGAGACCCAGTACTTC; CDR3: CASADRVRETQYF
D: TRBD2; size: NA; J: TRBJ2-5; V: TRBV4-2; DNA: TGTGCCAGCAGCCAGTTAGCGGGAGGCTCTGAGGCCCAGTACTTC; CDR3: CASSQLAGGSEAQYF
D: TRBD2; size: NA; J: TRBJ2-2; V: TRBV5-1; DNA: TGCGCCAGCAGCCCCCGACTAGCGTCGAACACCGGGGAGCTGTTTTTT; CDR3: CASSPRLASNTGELFF
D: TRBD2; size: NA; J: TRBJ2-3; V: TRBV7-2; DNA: TGTGCCAGCAGCCAGGGACTAGCGGGCACAGATACGCAGTATTTT; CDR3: CASSQGLAGTDTQYF
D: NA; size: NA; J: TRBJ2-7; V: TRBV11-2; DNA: TGTGCCAGCAGTTTCGGGAGCCGCAAATACGAGCAGTACTTC; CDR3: CASSFGSRKYEQYF
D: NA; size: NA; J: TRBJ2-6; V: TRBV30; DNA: TGTGCCTGGAGACGTGGCAGGGCAATTTCTGGGGCCAACGTCCTGACTTTC; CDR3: CAWRRGRAISGANVLTF
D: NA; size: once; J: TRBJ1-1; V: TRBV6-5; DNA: TGTGCCAGCAGTTACGAAGACAGGACTGAAGCTTTCTTT; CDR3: CASSYEDRTEAFF
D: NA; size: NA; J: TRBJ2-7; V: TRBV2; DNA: TGTGCCAGCAGTGAGGGGAGCAGCGCCCCCTACGAGCAGTACTTC; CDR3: CASSEGSSAPYEQYF
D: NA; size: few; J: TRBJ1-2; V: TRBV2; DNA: TGTGCCAGCCGTACGGACAGTAACTATGGCTACACCTTC; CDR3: CASRTDSNYGYTF
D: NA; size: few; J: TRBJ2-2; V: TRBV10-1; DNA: TGCGCCAGCGGTGCTCTCCGGGGGACCGGGGAGCTGTTTTTT; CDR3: CASGALRGTGELFF
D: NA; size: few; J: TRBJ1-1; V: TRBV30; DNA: TGTGCCTGGAAGGGACAGAACACTGAAGCTTTCTTT; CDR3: CAWKGQNTEAFF
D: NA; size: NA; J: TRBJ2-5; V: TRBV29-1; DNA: TGCAGCGTCGTCCAAGAGACCCAGTACTTC; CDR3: CSVVQETQYF
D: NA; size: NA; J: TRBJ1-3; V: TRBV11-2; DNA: TGTGCCAGCAGCTTCATGCAGGGTGCCCTCTCTGGAAACACCATATATTTT; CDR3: CASSFMQGALSGNTIYF
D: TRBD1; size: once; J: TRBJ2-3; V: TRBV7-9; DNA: TGTGCCAGCAGCCCGGGACAGGGTGGTAGAGATACGCAGTATTTT; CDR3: CASSPGQGGRDTQYF
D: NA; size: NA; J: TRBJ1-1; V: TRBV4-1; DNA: TGCGCCAGCAGCCAAGGGGGCCAGCTTATGAACACTGAAGCTTTCTTT; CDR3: CASSQGGQLMNTEAFF
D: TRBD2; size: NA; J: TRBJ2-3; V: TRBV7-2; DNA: TGTGCCAGCAGCTACGACGGGACTACCACAGATACGCAGTATTTT; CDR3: CASSYDGTTTDTQYF
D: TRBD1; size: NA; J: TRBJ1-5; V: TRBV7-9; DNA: TGTGCCAGCAGCTACCAGGGGGTCAATCAGCCCCAGCATTTT; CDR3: CASSYQGVNQPQHF
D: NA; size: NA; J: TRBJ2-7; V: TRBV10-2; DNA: TGCGCCAGCAGTCTGGCTCCTTCCTACGAGCAGTACTTC; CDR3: CASSLAPSYEQYF
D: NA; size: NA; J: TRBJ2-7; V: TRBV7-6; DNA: TGTGCCAGCAGCCGCGAGGGAGCCTACGAGCAGTACTTC; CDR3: CASSREGAYEQYF
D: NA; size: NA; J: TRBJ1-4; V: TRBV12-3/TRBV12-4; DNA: TGTGCCAGCACCCTGGGAGTTACTGAAAAACTGTTTTTT; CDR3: CASTLGVTEKLFF
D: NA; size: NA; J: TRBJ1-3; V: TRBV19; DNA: TGTGCCAGTAGCATCATGCCTGGCAGCTCTGGAAACACCATATATTTT; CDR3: CASSIMPGSSGNTIYF